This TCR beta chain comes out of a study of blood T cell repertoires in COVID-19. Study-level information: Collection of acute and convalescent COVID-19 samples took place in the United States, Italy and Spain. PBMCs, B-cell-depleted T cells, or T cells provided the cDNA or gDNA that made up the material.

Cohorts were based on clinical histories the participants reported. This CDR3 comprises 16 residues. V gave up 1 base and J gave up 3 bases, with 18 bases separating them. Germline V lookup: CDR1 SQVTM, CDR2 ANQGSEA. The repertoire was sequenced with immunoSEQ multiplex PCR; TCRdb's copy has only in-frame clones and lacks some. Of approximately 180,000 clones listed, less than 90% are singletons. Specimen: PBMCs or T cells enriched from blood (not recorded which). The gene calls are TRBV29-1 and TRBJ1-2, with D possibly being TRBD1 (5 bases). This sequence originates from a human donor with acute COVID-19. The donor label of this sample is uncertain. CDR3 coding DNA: TGCAGCGTTGAAGTTGTGTCAGGGCAAGGGGACTATGGCTACACCTTC. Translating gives CSVEVVSGQGDYGYTF.